This paragraph reports one TCR beta chain. This specimen belongs to a study of blood T cell repertoires in COVID-19. Study context: Specimens from acute and convalescent COVID-19 originated in the United States, Italy and Spain. PBMCs, B-cell-depleted T cells, or T cells provided the cDNA or gDNA that made up the material.

Original processing methods: Amplified reference gene primers provided the basis for estimating nucleated cell counts. TCRdb's copy holds only in-frame clones and misses some; the assay was immunoSEQ multiplex PCR. The V and J calls and clone size were taken over from that table, and D and trimming were inferred from the DNA. Of roughly 40,000 clones detected, over 75% appear once; the ten largest clones hold approximately 8.9%. Germline-derived CDR1 and CDR2 are LGHDT and YNNKEL (reference sequence). Trimming left V 2 bases short and J 2 bases short, with 10 bases between. This CDR3 contains 15 residues.

This sequence joins TRBV3-1 (or the pseudogene TRBV3-2) and TRBJ2-1, with D tentatively TRBD1 (6 bases). This clonotype was obtained from a human donor in a cohort sampled during active COVID-19. The sequenced sample was peripheral blood. This chain's CDR3 is CASSQQGPTYNEQFF. The CDR3 region has the DNA TGTGCCAGCAGCCAACAGGGGCCAACCTACAATGAGCAGTTCTTC.